The 25 T cell receptor beta chains below all came from one sample that was sequenced in a study of cytomegalovirus exposure and HLA in healthy donors. The PCR made use of 60 Vbeta and 13 Jbeta primers. Data came from immunoSEQ multiplex PCR; TCRdb stores just in-frame clones and leaves some out. The table records around 130,000 clones, around 82% of them present only once. The sequenced sample consisted of PBMCs. Receptors were obtained from a boy younger than 18 in good health and CMV-seronegative.

Written as DNA, the CDR3 is TGTGCCAGCAGTATCGACAGGGGGACTGAAGCTTTCTTT. It codes for CASSIDRGTEAFF. V and J are TRBV2 and TRBJ1-1, with TRBD1 matching 9 bases. This CDR3 has 13 amino acids. In germline, CDR1 is SNHLY, CDR2 FYNNEI. With V trimmed by 5 bases and J by 5 bases, 3 bases remained unmatched.

This chain's CDR3 is CASSEALENPTSEAFF. Written as DNA, the CDR3 is TGTGCCAGCAGTGAAGCGCTTGAGAACCCCACCTCAGAAGCTTTCTTT. The chain combines TRBV6-1 with TRBJ1-1; no definite D call. The V gene lost 0 bases and the J gene lost 8 bases, with 19 bases spanning the gap. CDR1 is MNHNS and CDR2 is SASEGT in the germline V gene. The CDR3 is 16 amino acids.

This chain's CDR3 is CASSLNTGGSSSGNTIYF. The DNA for the CDR3 is TGCGCCAGCAGCTTGAATACGGGAGGGAGCAGCTCTGGAAACACCATATATTTT. The chain joins TRBV5-1 to TRBJ1-3; D remains unclear. The CDR3 consists of 18 residues. Germline V CDR1 and CDR2: SGHRS, YFSETQ. V was clipped by 1 base and J by 0 bases, with 17 bases between them.

This clone has just a few counts. The CDR3 loop reads CASSLAAGGITGELFF. The CDR3 region has the DNA TGTGCCAGCAGCTTAGCTGCTGGCGGGATAACCGGGGAGCTGTTTTTT. The chain recombines TRBV7-6 with TRBJ2-2, with D tentatively TRBD2 (6 bases). The CDR3 sequence is 16 residues long. With 0 bases removed from V and 5 bases from J, the gap between germline ends came to 13 bases. Germline loops: CDR1 SGHVS, CDR2 FNYEAQ.

Here the CDR3 reads CASSLVSVQETQYF. The DNA of the CDR3 is TGTGCCAGCAGCTTAGTCTCGGTCCAAGAGACCCAGTACTTC. The V call is TRBV7-9, the J call TRBJ2-5; D not resolved. The V end lost 1 base, the J end lost 1 base, and 7 bases lay between the germline ends. Germline V gene lookup returns CDR1 SEHNR and CDR2 FQNEAQ (reference sequence). The CDR3 contains 14 residues. Combining the CDR3 with reference TRBV7-9 and TRBJ2-5 gives the whole variable domain DTGVSQNPRHKITKRGQNVTFRCDPISEHNRLYWYRQTLGQGPEFLTYFQNEAQLEKSRLLSDRFSAERPKGSFSTLEIQRTEQGDSAMYLCASSLVSVQETQYFGPGTRLLVL.

The rearrangement joins TRBV18 to TRBJ2-7; 15 bases agree with TRBD2. This CDR3 is 17 amino acids long. Germline CDR1 is KGHSH and CDR2 is LQKENI. With 3 bases clipped from V and 4 bases from J, the junction kept 7 bases outside the gene matches. DNA for the CDR3: TGTGCCAGCTCACCGTCCGGGACTAGCGGGGGGACGTACGAGCAGTACTTC. This encodes CASSPSGTSGGTYEQYF.

V and J are TRBV10-3 and TRBJ1-1; TRBD1 agrees at 8 bases. The germline gives CDR1 ENHRY, CDR2 SYGVKD. This CDR3 has 15 amino acids. Losses at the gene ends were 0 bases for V and 5 bases for J; bases not matched to a gene: 5. The CDR3 is CAISESSTGGTEAFF. The CDR3 DNA reads as TGTGCCATCAGTGAGTCGAGTACAGGGGGGACTGAAGCTTTCTTT.

The chain combines TRBV30 with TRBJ1-4; TRBD1 matches at 9 bases. The J segment lost 7 bases and the V segment lost 1 base, leaving 7 bases of the junction unmatched. This CDR3 has 15 residues. Germline assignment: CDR1 GTSNPN and CDR2 SVGIG (reference sequence). The CDR3 loop reads CAWSASGQGGEKLFF. CDR3 bases: TGTGCCTGGAGTGCCTCGGGACAGGGTGGTGAAAAACTGTTTTTT.

The rearrangement uses TRBV4-3 and TRBJ2-5; D call uncertain. CDR1 and CDR2 (germline): LGHNA, YSLEER. The length of the CDR3 is 14 residues. Trimming cost V 1 base and J 1 base, with 7 bases left between them. The CDR3 region has the DNA TGCGCCAGCAGCCAAGGCCACAGCCAAGAGACCCAGTACTTC. Encoded protein: CASSQGHSQETQYF.

This rearrangement joins TRBV2 to TRBJ2-1, with TRBD2 matching over 9 bases. Germline CDR1 is SNHLY and CDR2 is FYNNEI. The V gene end was trimmed by 5 bases and the J gene end by 7 bases; junction bases not matched to a gene: 12. This CDR3 contains 16 residues. The CDR3 DNA reads TGTGCCAGCAGTACTAGTAGCGGGAGAGGGAGGAATGAGCAGTTCTTC. Translated, it gives CASSTSSGRGRNEQFF.

The rearrangement links TRBV9 to TRBJ1-5; no definite D call. The V gene lost 0 bases and the J gene lost 5 bases, with 6 bases spanning the gap. The CDR3 covers 13 residues. CDR1 is SGDLS, CDR2 YYNGEE, per germline. CDR3 sequence (DNA): TGTGCCAGCAGCGTAGCGGGGTATCAGCCCCAGCATTTT. It is translated as CASSVAGYQPQHF.

The rearrangement uses TRBV10-3 and TRBJ2-7; 8 positions match TRBD1. Germline loops: CDR1 ENHRY, CDR2 SYGVKD. V gave up 3 bases and J gave up 3 bases; unmatched junction bases: 7. This CDR3 has 15 amino acids. For the CDR3, the DNA is TGTGCCATCAGTGACCGGGGCAGGGGGCTCTACGAGCAGTACTTC. Its translation: CAISDRGRGLYEQYF.

This rearrangement joins TRBV5-4 to TRBJ2-2; 16 nucleotides match TRBD2. Germline lookup yields CDR1 SGHNT and CDR2 YYREEE (reference sequence). The length of the CDR3 is 18 residues. Trimming removed 6 bases from V and 4 bases from J; junction bases left unmatched: 9. The CDR3 here is CASNPGTSGGATTGELFF. As DNA, the CDR3 is TGTGCCAGCAACCCCGGGACTAGCGGGGGGGCGACCACCGGGGAGCTGTTTTTT.

The chain employs TRBV9 and TRBJ2-5, with 13 bases identical to TRBD2. The CDR3 contains 18 residues. After removal of 4 bases from V and 4 bases from J, the junction contained 13 bases not matched to a gene. From germline, CDR1 is SGDLS and CDR2 YYNGEE. In DNA, the CDR3 is TGTGCCAGCAGCCTTACTAGCGGGGGGGCCGGGGTGGGAGAGACCCAGTACTTC. As protein: CASSLTSGGAGVGETQYF.

V usage is TRBV7-2 and J usage is TRBJ2-7, with D maybe TRBD1 (6 bases). V lost 5 bases and J 5 bases, leaving 16 bases between the germline ends. Germline CDR1 and CDR2: SGHTA and FQGNSA. The CDR3 has 14 amino acids. The CDR3 protein is CASSQGKGVHEQYF. CDR3 sequence (DNA): TGTGCCAGCAGCCAGGGGAAGGGGGTCCACGAGCAGTACTTC.

This sequence joins TRBV5-4 and TRBJ1-2; D ambiguous. Germline CDR1 is SGHNT and CDR2 is YYREEE (reference sequence). This CDR3 has 14 amino acids. Trimming stripped 0 bases from V and 7 bases from J, with 13 bases between. This CDR3 reads CASSLGTKGGGYTF. CDR3 in DNA: TGTGCCAGCAGCTTGGGCACCAAAGGCGGTGGCTACACCTTC.

This clone was seen a single time. V gene TRBV4-1 combines with J gene TRBJ2-1; 7 bases are shared with TRBD1. The V gene end was trimmed by 0 bases and the J gene end by 4 bases; junction bases not matched to a gene: 6. CDR1 and CDR2 from the germline V gene are MGHRA and YSYEKL. The CDR3 covers 16 residues. The CDR3 bases are TGCGCCAGCAGCCAAGAAGGAAGGGGGCAGTACAATGAGCAGTTCTTC. Protein sequence: CASSQEGRGQYNEQFF.

In this sample, this clone turned up a few times. The V and J genes are TRBV4-3 and TRBJ2-2, with D possibly being TRBD1 (6 bases). CDR1 and CDR2 (germline): LGHNA, YSLEER. The CDR3 is 15 residues long. Trimming took 2 bases from V and 0 from J, leaving 7 bases between them. This CDR3 is CASSQRTANTGELFF. The CDR3, as DNA: TGCGCCAGCAGCCAACGGACAGCGAACACCGGGGAGCTGTTTTTT.

This clone was counted a few times. The chain is built from TRBV5-6 and TRBJ1-2; D unclear. The CDR3 is 15 residues long. CDR1 is SGHDT and CDR2 is YYEEEE in the germline V gene. The ends were cut back, 1 base at V and 2 bases at J, with 12 bases in the middle. The CDR3 here is CASSLSRGNNYGYTF. The CDR3 nucleotides read TGTGCCAGCAGCTTGAGCCGCGGCAACAACTATGGCTACACCTTC.

The chain links TRBV25-1 to TRBJ1-1, with D unresolved. CDR3 length equals 13 residues. Germline V gene data show CDR1 as MGHDK and CDR2 as SYGVNS. The V end lost 4 bases, the J end lost 5 bases, and 11 bases lay between the germline ends. In DNA form, the CDR3 reads TGTGCCAGCAGTGGGAGTTTTAGGACTGAAGCTTTCTTT. Residues: CASSGSFRTEAFF. Drawing the rest from reference TRBV25-1 and TRBJ1-1, the complete variable domain is EADIYQTPRYLVIGTGKKITLECSQTMGHDKMYWYQQDPGMELHLIHYSYGVNSTEKGDLSSESTVSRIRTEHFPLTLESARPSHTSQYLCASSGSFRTEAFFGQGTRLTVV.

This chain joins TRBV5-3 and TRBJ2-6; no clear D. TRBV5-3 is an ORF for which the function is uncertain. This CDR3 region has 15 residues. The V and J ends lost 2 bases and 0 bases respectively, with 6 bases between them. As DNA, the CDR3 is TGTGCCAGAAGCTTTGTCCACTCTGGGGCCAACGTCCTGACTTTC. Translation: CARSFVHSGANVLTF.

This clone appeared a few times. The chain links TRBV7-2 to TRBJ2-7; 7 nucleotides align to TRBD2. CDR3 length: 15 amino acids. CDR1 SGHTA and CDR2 FQGNSA come from the germline V gene. V was pared by 0 bases and J by 5 bases, with 7 bases of the junction left unmatched. CDR3 amino acids: CASSLAGRILNEQYF. The CDR3 DNA sequence: TGTGCCAGCAGCTTAGCCGGGAGGATCCTTAACGAGCAGTACTTC.

This chain links TRBV9 with TRBJ1-2; 10 bases fit TRBD1. V was clipped by 0 bases and J by 4 bases; unmatched bases: 6. This CDR3 spans 16 amino acids. The germline gives CDR1 SGDLS, CDR2 YYNGEE. The CDR3 reads CASSVGGGQGIYGYTF. The CDR3 DNA reads TGTGCCAGCAGCGTAGGGGGGGGACAGGGGATCTATGGCTACACCTTC.

This clone appeared a single time. The gene calls are TRBV11-1 and TRBJ2-3; 7 bases are shared with TRBD1. Germline assignment: CDR1 SGHAT and CDR2 FQDESV (reference sequence). The ends lost 5 bases at V and 4 bases at J; junction bases unmatched: 12. There are 16 residues in the CDR3. In DNA, the CDR3 is TGTGCCAGCAGCACATCGACAGGGCGGTTGGCAGATACGCAGTATTTT. This codes for CASSTSTGRLADTQYF.

The chain uses TRBV7-9 and TRBJ2-3, with 7 bases fitting TRBD1. V lost 2 bases and J lost 1; bases outside the gene matches: 9. The germline CDR1 and CDR2 sequences are SEHNR and FQNEAQ (reference sequence). The CDR3 length is 17 residues. The CDR3 nucleotides are TGTGCCAGCAGCTTATTGACAGGGCCCCGCCGCACAGATACGCAGTATTTT. Translated: CASSLLTGPRRTDTQYF. Looking up the rest from reference TRBV7-9 and TRBJ2-3 gives the full variable domain: DTGVSQNPRHKITKRGQNVTFRCDPISEHNRLYWYRQTLGQGPEFLTYFQNEAQLEKSRLLSDRFSAERPKGSFSTLEIQRTEQGDSAMYLCASSLLTGPRRTDTQYFGPGTRLTVL.